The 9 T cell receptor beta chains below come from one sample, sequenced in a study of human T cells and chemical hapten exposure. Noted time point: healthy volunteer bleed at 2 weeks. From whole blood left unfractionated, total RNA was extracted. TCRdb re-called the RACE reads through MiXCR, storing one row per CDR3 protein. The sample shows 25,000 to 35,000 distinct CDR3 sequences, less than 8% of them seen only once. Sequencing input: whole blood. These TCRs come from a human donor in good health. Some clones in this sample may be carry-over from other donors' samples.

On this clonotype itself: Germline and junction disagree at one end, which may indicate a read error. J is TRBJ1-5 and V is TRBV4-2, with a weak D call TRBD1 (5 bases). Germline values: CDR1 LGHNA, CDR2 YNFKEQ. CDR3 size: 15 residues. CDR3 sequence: CASSQEGAGDQPQRF. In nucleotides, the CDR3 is TGTGCCAGCAGCCAAGAAGGGGCAGGAGACCAGCCCCAGCGTTTT.

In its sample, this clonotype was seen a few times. The CDR3 reads CASSLIPSGGNNEQFF. As DNA, the CDR3 is TGTGCCAGCAGCTTAATCCCTAGCGGGGGTAACAATGAGCAGTTCTTC. The chain recombines TRBV7-2 with TRBJ2-1; TRBD2 matches 10 bases. The ends lost 2 bases at V and 5 bases at J; junction bases unmatched: 6. Germline lookup yields CDR1 SGHTA and CDR2 FQGNSA. There are 16 residues in the CDR3.

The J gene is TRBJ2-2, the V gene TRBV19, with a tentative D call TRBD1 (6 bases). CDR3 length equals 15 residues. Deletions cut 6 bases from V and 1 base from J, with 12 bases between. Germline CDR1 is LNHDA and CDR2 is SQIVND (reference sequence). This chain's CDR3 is CASRPPDRNTGELFF. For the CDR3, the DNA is TGTGCCAGTAGACCCCCGGACAGGAACACCGGGGAGCTGTTTTTT. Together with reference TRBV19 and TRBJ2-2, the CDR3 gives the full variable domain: DGGITQSPKYLFRKEGQNVTLSCEQNLNHDAMYWYRQDPGQGLRLIYYSQIVNDFQKGDIAEGYSVSREKKESFPLTVTSAQKNPTAFYLCASRPPDRNTGELFFGEGSRLTVL.

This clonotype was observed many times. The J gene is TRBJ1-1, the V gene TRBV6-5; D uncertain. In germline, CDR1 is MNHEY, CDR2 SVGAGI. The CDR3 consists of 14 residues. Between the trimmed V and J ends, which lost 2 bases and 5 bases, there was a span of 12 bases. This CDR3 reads CASSYGGLGTEAFF. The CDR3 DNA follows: TGTGCCAGCAGTTACGGAGGGCTGGGAACTGAAGCTTTCTTT.

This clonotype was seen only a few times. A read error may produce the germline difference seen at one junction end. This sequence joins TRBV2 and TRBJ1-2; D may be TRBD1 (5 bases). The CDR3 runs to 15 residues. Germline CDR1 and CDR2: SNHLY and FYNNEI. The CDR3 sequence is CASSERERGSYGDTF. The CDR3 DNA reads TGTGCCAGCAGTGAACGGGAACGGGGGAGCTATGGCGACACCTTC.

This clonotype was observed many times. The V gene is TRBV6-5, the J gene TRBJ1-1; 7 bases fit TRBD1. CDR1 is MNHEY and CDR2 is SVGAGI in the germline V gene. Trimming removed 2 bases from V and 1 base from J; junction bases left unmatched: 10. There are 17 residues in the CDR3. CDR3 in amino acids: CASSYVPRTGGNTEAFF. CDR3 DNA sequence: TGTGCCAGCAGTTACGTCCCCCGGACAGGAGGGAACACTGAAGCTTTCTTT.

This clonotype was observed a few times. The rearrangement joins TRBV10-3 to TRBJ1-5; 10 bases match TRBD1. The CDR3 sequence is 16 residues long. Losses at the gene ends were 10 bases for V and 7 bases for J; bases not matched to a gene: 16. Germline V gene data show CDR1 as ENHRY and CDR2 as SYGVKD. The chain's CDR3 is CATASDWDRGRQPQHF. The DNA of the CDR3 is TGTGCCACCGCTAGCGACTGGGACAGGGGACGACAGCCCCAGCATTTT.

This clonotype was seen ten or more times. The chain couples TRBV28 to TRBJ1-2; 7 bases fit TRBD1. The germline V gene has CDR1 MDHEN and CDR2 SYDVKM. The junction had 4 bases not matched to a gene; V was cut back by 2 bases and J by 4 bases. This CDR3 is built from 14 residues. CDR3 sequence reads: CASSLESGGYGYTF. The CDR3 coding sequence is TGTGCCAGCAGTTTAGAGTCAGGGGGCTATGGCTACACCTTC.

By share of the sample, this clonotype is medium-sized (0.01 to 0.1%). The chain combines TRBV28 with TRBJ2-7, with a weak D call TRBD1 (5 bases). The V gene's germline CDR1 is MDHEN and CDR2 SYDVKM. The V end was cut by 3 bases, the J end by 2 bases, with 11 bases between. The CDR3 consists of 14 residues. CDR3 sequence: CASSFSAGTYEQYF. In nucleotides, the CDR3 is TGTGCCAGCAGTTTTTCCGCAGGGACCTACGAGCAGTACTTC.